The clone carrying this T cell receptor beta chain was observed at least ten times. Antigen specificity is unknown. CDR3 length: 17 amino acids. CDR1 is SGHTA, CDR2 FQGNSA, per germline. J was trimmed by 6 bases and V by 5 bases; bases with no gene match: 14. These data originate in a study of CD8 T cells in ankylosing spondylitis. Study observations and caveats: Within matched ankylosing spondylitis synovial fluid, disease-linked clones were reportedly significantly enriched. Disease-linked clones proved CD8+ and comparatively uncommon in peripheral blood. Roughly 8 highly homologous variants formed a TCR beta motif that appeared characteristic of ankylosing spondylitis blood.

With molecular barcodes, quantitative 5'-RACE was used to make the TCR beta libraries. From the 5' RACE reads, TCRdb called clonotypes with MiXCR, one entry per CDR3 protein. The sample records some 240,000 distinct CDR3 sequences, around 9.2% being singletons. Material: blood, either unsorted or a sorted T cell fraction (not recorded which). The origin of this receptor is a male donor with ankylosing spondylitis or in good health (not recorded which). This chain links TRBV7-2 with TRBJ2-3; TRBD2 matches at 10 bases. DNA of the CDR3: TGTGCCAGCAGCCCCACTCAGCTAGCGGGGGAACGGGATACGCAGTATTTT. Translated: CASSPTQLAGERDTQYF.